The 18 T cell receptor beta chains presented below share a single source sample, sequenced in a study of blood T cell repertoires in COVID-19 (dated by TCRdb to about 2020). The library was produced with the immunoSEQ multiplex PCR assay. TCRdb mirrors the immuneACCESS table, restricted to in-frame sequences. Some clones are absent from its copies; in checked studies, under half trace to an unresolved V gene, and the reason for the others is unknown. In this sample the table shows 150,000 or so clones, over 70% of which occur a single time. Around 5% of the sample belongs to the ten largest clones. What was sequenced was PBMCs or T cells enriched from blood (not recorded which). Receptor source: an older man who had been exposed to COVID-19.

V usage is TRBV4-1 and J usage is TRBJ2-3, with D tentatively TRBD2 (5 bases). The CDR3 contains 13 residues. Germline V CDR1 and CDR2: MGHRA, YSYEKL. The V gene lost 5 bases and the J gene lost 5 bases, with 11 bases spanning the gap. The CDR3 here is CASSEGLVDTQYF. Written as DNA, the CDR3 is TGCGCCAGCAGCGAGGGTCTGGTAGATACGCAGTATTTT.

The rearrangement joins TRBV10-3 to TRBJ2-7; the D gene is possibly TRBD1 (6 bases). Trimming shortened V by 4 bases and J by 2 bases, and 18 bases separated the two germline ends. The CDR3 totals 16 residues. The germline gives CDR1 ENHRY, CDR2 SYGVKD. CDR3 region: CAISGKGGTIAYEQYF. The CDR3 region has the DNA TGTGCCATCAGTGGCAAAGGGGGAACTATTGCCTACGAGCAGTACTTC.

This clone occurred a few times. This sequence joins TRBV6-1 and TRBJ1-1; tentative D call: TRBD1 (5 bases). Looked up from germline, CDR1 is MNHNS and CDR2 is SASEGT. V was cut by 3 bases and J by 0 bases, with 8 bases left in between. The CDR3 spans 14 residues. The DNA of the CDR3 is TGTGCCAGCAGTGACAGGGCCCTGAACACTGAAGCTTTCTTT. Translating it yields CASSDRALNTEAFF.

The chain joins TRBV5-1 to TRBJ2-5; TRBD1 matches at 10 bases. Per the germline V gene, CDR1 is SGHRS and CDR2 is YFSETQ. The CDR3 is 15 amino acids. The V gene end was trimmed by 6 bases and the J gene end by 5 bases; junction bases not matched to a gene: 10. This chain's CDR3 is CASNSGTGDGETQYF. CDR3 in DNA: TGCGCCAGCAACTCCGGGACAGGGGACGGGGAGACCCAGTACTTC.

V and J are TRBV6-5 and TRBJ1-2, with 7 bases matching TRBD1. The germline CDR1 and CDR2 sequences are MNHEY and SVGAGI. This CDR3 has 13 residues. V lost 6 bases, J lost 7 bases, and 8 bases stayed unmatched. The CDR3 coding sequence is TGTGCCAGCAGGACCGGGACAGAAGCTGGCTACACCTTC. Its translation is CASRTGTEAGYTF.

The chain links TRBV4-3 to TRBJ1-2; 7 bases map to TRBD1. Unmatched junction bases numbered 4, after V lost 4 bases and J lost 2 bases. Germline-derived CDR1 and CDR2 are LGHNA and YSLEER. The CDR3 extends over 14 amino acids. The CDR3 region is CASSPSTGNYGYTF. Here the CDR3 DNA reads TGCGCCAGCAGCCCATCGACAGGGAACTATGGCTACACCTTC.

The V and J genes are TRBV29-1 and TRBJ1-2, with 7 bases fitting TRBD1. This CDR3 contains 13 residues. The trim removed 5 bases at V and 8 bases at J, leaving 11 bases unmatched. From germline, CDR1 is SQVTM and CDR2 ANQGSEA. CDR3 nucleotides: TGCAGCGTTCCGATTGGGACAGCAGGAGGCTACACCTTC. This codes for CSVPIGTAGGYTF.

J is TRBJ2-5 and V is TRBV9, with 10 bases matching TRBD2. Germline V gives CDR1 SGDLS, CDR2 YYNGEE. The CDR3 is made up of 17 amino acids. Unmatched junction bases numbered 10, after V lost 0 bases and J lost 5 bases. Here the CDR3 DNA reads TGTGCCAGCAGCGTAGCGGCTAGCGGGGGTATCGGTGAGACCCAGTACTTC. This gives the protein CASSVAASGGIGETQYF.

The chain joins TRBV3-1 (or the pseudogene TRBV3-2) to TRBJ1-1, with D unresolved. Germline V gene sequence: CDR1 LGHDT, CDR2 YNNKEL (reference sequence). The CDR3 consists of 13 residues. The V end was cut by 1 base, the J end by 5 bases, with 8 bases between. The CDR3 region has the DNA TGTGCCAGCAGCCAAGTAGGGAGGACTGAAGCTTTCTTT. Translating gives CASSQVGRTEAFF.

The rearrangement uses TRBV7-6 and TRBJ1-4; maybe TRBD1 (6 bases). Germline assignment: CDR1 SGHVS and CDR2 FNYEAQ. This CDR3 is built from 13 residues. V lost 5 bases and J lost 5, with 9 bases in between. The CDR3: CASSETGNEKLFF. As DNA, the CDR3 is TGTGCCAGCAGCGAAACAGGGAATGAAAAACTGTTTTTT.

The genes are TRBV4-3 and TRBJ1-2; D unresolved. In germline, CDR1 is LGHNA, CDR2 YSLEER. The CDR3 is 15 residues long. The V end lost 0 bases, the J end lost 2 bases, and 10 bases lay between the germline ends. DNA for the CDR3: TGCGCCAGCAGCCAAGATCGGTCGGGGAACTATGGCTACACCTTC. Translating gives CASSQDRSGNYGYTF.

The chain joins TRBV28 to TRBJ2-3, with TRBD2 matching 12 bases. Germline V gene lookup returns CDR1 MDHEN and CDR2 SYDVKM. The CDR3 runs 16 residues. With V trimmed by 1 base and J by 6 bases, 5 bases remained unmatched. The CDR3 DNA sequence: TGTGCCAGCAGTTTATCGACTAGCGGGAGAAGGGATACGCAGTATTTT. Translated, it gives CASSLSTSGRRDTQYF.

This clone was recorded only once. The rearrangement joins TRBV11-2 to TRBJ2-7; 8 nucleotides agree with TRBD1. This CDR3 has 16 amino acids. V gave up 4 bases and J gave up 6 bases; unmatched junction bases: 14. Germline lookup yields CDR1 SGHAT and CDR2 FQNNGV. CDR3 bases: TGTGCCAGCAGCTCGACGCTCAGGGGGCGCTCCGGCGAGCAGTACTTC. Translating gives CASSSTLRGRSGEQYF.

J is TRBJ1-6 and V is TRBV19, with D unresolved. The CDR3 runs 16 residues. Trimming took off 7 bases at V and 0 bases at J, with 13 bases between the two ends. Germline CDR1 is LNHDA and CDR2 is SQIVND (reference sequence). As DNA, the CDR3 is TGTGCCAGTACCTCGACAACCACCTCCTATAATTCACCCCTCCACTTT. Amino acid sequence: CASTSTTTSYNSPLHF.

V gene TRBV5-1 combines with J gene TRBJ2-1; weak D call: TRBD1 (5 bases). Germline V lookup: CDR1 SGHRS, CDR2 YFSETQ. The length of the CDR3 is 16 residues. Trimming cost V 0 bases and J 1 base, with 11 bases left between them. CDR3 DNA sequence: TGCGCCAGCAGCTTGGATGGGGCAGCGTCCTACAATGAGCAGTTCTTC. It encodes CASSLDGAASYNEQFF.

V usage is TRBV16 and J usage is TRBJ2-3; 13 bases are a match to TRBD2. The trim removed 2 bases at V and 5 bases at J, leaving 7 bases unmatched. Germline-derived CDR1 and CDR2 are KGHSY and FQNENV. This CDR3 has 17 amino acids. The CDR3 reads CASSQGGLAGVGDTQYF. The DNA of the CDR3 is TGTGCCAGCAGCCAAGGTGGACTAGCGGGGGTCGGAGATACGCAGTATTTT.

This chain connects TRBV5-5 to TRBJ1-5; D not certain. Trimming cost V 4 bases and J 5 bases, with 13 bases left between them. CDR1 and CDR2 from the germline V gene are SGHKS and YYEKEE (reference sequence). CDR3 size: 14 residues. The CDR3: CASSLNGDDQPQHF. CDR3 in DNA: TGTGCCAGCAGCCTAAACGGAGATGATCAGCCCCAGCATTTT.

V is TRBV10-2 and J is TRBJ2-7, with 11 nucleotides matching TRBD1. The CDR3 loop spans 14 amino acids. With 6 bases clipped from V and 4 bases from J, the junction kept 5 bases outside the gene matches. CDR1 WSHSY and CDR2 SAAADI come from the germline V gene. The CDR3 region is CASRQGQGVYEQYF. In nucleotides, the CDR3 is TGCGCCAGCAGGCAGGGACAGGGGGTTTACGAGCAGTACTTC.